This entry lists 13 T cell receptor beta chains sequenced from one sample in a study of response to subunit inactivated influenza vaccine. TCRdb reprocessed the RT-PCR reads with MiXCR, giving one entry per CDR3 protein. The table has approximately 500,000 distinct CDR3 sequences, over 10% seen once. Sequenced here: PBMCs from blood, sampled roughly 47 days after vaccination. The origin of the receptors is a man between 45 and 60 years old who received an inactivated influenza vaccine.

The J gene is TRBJ2-1, the V gene TRBV24-1; D assignment may be TRBD1 or TRBD2 (5 bases each). V lost 2 bases, J lost 3 bases, and 16 bases lay in between. This CDR3 spans 17 amino acids. Germline CDR1 is KGHDR and CDR2 is SFDVKD. CDR3 protein: CATSDSSRASGYNEQFF. The CDR3 DNA reads as TGTGCCACCAGTGATTCCAGCAGGGCCAGCGGCTACAATGAGCAGTTCTTC.

CDR3: CASSIGTPYEQYF. CDR3 nucleotides: TGTGCCAGCAGCATCGGGACCCCTTACGAGCAGTACTTC. The V call is TRBV7-2, the J call TRBJ2-7, with D tentatively TRBD1 or TRBD2 (5 bases each). V was trimmed by 5 bases and J by 4 bases, leaving 12 bases between them. Germline CDR1 is SGHTA and CDR2 is FQGNSA. The CDR3 spans 13 residues.

This clonotype was observed at least ten times. The rearrangement joins TRBV20-1 to TRBJ1-4; D is ambiguous. The V and J ends lost 6 bases and 0 bases respectively, with 11 bases between them. The CDR3 totals 14 residues. Germline V gene sequence: CDR1 DFQATT, CDR2 SNEGSKA (reference sequence). The CDR3 spells CSAQRTATNEKLFF. In DNA, the CDR3 is TGCAGTGCCCAGAGAACTGCAACTAATGAAAAACTGTTTTTT.

Worth noting for this clonotype: A much more abundant neighbour one base away suggests this may be a read error. The chain employs TRBV12-3 or TRBV12-4 and TRBJ2-7; the D is unclear. V gave up 3 bases and J gave up 3 bases, with 6 bases separating them. The CDR3 is 12 amino acids. CDR3 sequence reads: CASSFDLYEQYF. CDR3 sequence (DNA): TGTGCCAGCAGTTTTGACCTCTACGAGCAGTACTTC.

This clonotype was seen more than once but under ten times. The rearrangement joins TRBV25-1 to TRBJ2-3; D tentatively reads TRBD1 or TRBD2 (5 bases each). The CDR3 contains 18 residues. Germline V gene sequence: CDR1 MGHDK, CDR2 SYGVNS. Between the trimmed V and J ends, which lost 4 bases and 0 bases, there was a span of 20 bases. The CDR3 DNA follows: TGTGCCAGCAGTGCGTACCTCCGGGACGGCCCTAGCACAGATACGCAGTATTTT. Translated: CASSAYLRDGPSTDTQYF.

This clonotype has more than one count but fewer than ten. This sequence joins TRBV7-2 and TRBJ1-5, with TRBD1 as a possible D gene (5 bases). CDR1 and CDR2 from the germline V gene are SGHTA and FQGNSA. The CDR3 sequence is 14 residues long. V was pared by 9 bases and J by 0 bases, with 12 bases between. CDR3 nucleotides: TGTGCCAGTGGGGCGTTCTATAGCAATCAGCCCCAGCATTTT. Protein sequence: CASGAFYSNQPQHF.

The chain carries TRBV29-1 and TRBJ2-1; tentatively, D is TRBD2 (5 bases). V was clipped by 8 bases and J by 2 bases, with 19 bases between them. From germline, CDR1 is SQVTM and CDR2 ANQGSEA. CDR3 size: 15 residues. DNA of the CDR3: TGCAGCTCCATCTTTCGGGCTAGCCCCTACAATGAGCAGTTCTTC. Its protein product is CSSIFRASPYNEQFF.

This clonotype was observed a few times. The V call is TRBV7-2, the J call TRBJ2-7; 9 bases align to TRBD1. This CDR3 spans 12 amino acids. CDR1 is SGHTA, CDR2 FQGNSA, per germline. The trim removed 3 bases at V and 9 bases at J, leaving 3 bases unmatched. CDR3: CASSFTGGAQYF. The DNA for the CDR3 is TGTGCCAGCAGCTTCACAGGGGGCGCGCAGTACTTC.

There are a few counts of this clonotype. The J gene is TRBJ2-7, the V gene TRBV10-3, with 10 bases matching TRBD1. From germline, CDR1 is ENHRY and CDR2 SYGVKD. The CDR3 runs to 12 residues. The trim removed 6 bases at V and 5 bases at J, leaving 1 base unmatched. The CDR3 DNA reads TGTGCCATCAGCGGACAGGGGGACGAGCAGTACTTC. As protein: CAISGQGDEQYF.

This chain joins TRBV24-1 and TRBJ2-2; D gene ambiguous. The CDR3 has 14 amino acids. V lost 5 bases and J 0 bases, leaving 6 bases between the germline ends. Per germline, CDR1 KGHDR and CDR2 SFDVKD. The CDR3 loop reads CATSARSNTGELFF. The CDR3 region has the DNA TGTGCCACCAGTGCCAGATCGAACACCGGGGAGCTGTTTTTT.

This rearrangement joins TRBV29-1 to TRBJ2-7; D not resolved. CDR1 is SQVTM, CDR2 ANQGSEA, per germline. The CDR3 contains 11 residues. Trimming shortened V by 7 bases and J by 2 bases, and 9 bases separated the two germline ends. This CDR3 reads CSARLPYEQYF. CDR3 DNA sequence: TGCAGCGCCCGTTTACCCTACGAGCAGTACTTC.

This clonotype appeared a few times. The chain carries TRBV2 and TRBJ1-5, with D unresolved. The V gene's germline CDR1 is SNHLY and CDR2 FYNNEI. This CDR3 spans 13 amino acids. V was cut by 4 bases and J by 4 bases, with 8 bases left in between. The CDR3 bases are TGTGCCAGCAGTGGTGGGCCGAATCAGCCCCAGCATTTT. Translating gives CASSGGPNQPQHF.

V is TRBV12-3 or TRBV12-4 and J is TRBJ2-3; TRBD1 matches 8 bases. Trimming took 5 bases from V and 4 from J; bases not matched to a gene: 8. The CDR3 covers 15 residues. The CDR3 loop is CASSTRTGPADTQYF. The CDR3 nucleotides are TGTGCCAGCAGTACCCGGACAGGGCCGGCAGATACGCAGTATTTT.